This TCR beta chain emerged from a study of HIV-infected patients and healthy controls. The wider study: In 14 of 16 patients, CD4 counts climbed slightly after three months but remained subnormal. Overall study results and limits: MAIT alpha-chain CDR3s were frequent in healthy controls, depleted in HIV+.

Alpha and beta constant-region primers primed reverse transcription of about 500 ng RNA. Using multiplexing indices, alpha and beta chain libraries were generated apart by chain-specific third strand synthesis. One entry per CDR3 protein, called by TCRdb with MiXCR from the 5' RACE reads. The sample lists 4,000 to 4,500 distinct CDR3 sequences, about an eighth occurring once. Trimming left V 3 bases short and J 9 bases short, with 12 bases between. Germline assignment: CDR1 LNHDA and CDR2 SQIVND (reference sequence). The CDR3 spans 13 residues. A word on this clonotype: The antigen is not known.

Whole blood was used without fractionation, so all unsorted peripheral T cells were included. Here the sequenced sample was blood, taken before antiretroviral therapy. The rearrangement joins TRBV19 to TRBJ2-1; D is perhaps TRBD2 (7 bases). The receptor's source is an adult with HIV infection. As DNA, the CDR3 is TGTGCCAGTAGTATCTACAGGGAGGGTGAGCAGTTCTTC. Protein: CASSIYREGEQFF.